The 5 T cell receptor beta chains reported below all come from one sample, sequenced in a study of blood T cell repertoires in COVID-19. The method was immunoSEQ multiplex PCR; TCRdb's version includes in-frame clones alone and lacks a portion of them. The profile covers under 300,000 clones, with over 80% appearing a single time and around 5.2% taken by the ten largest. Sample: peripheral blood. The receptors derive from a human donor in a cohort sampled during active COVID-19.

On this clone: Its ends do not fully match the called genes, so a read error is possible. The rearrangement uses TRBV6-4 and TRBJ1-2; possibly TRBD1 for D (6 bases). Germline loops: CDR1 MRHNA, CDR2 SNTAGT. CDR3 length: 17 residues. The CDR3 DNA reads TGTGCCAGCGGTGAGGGGGGGGCAAGACCTTCTGGCTATGGCTACACCTTC. Amino acids: CASGEGGARPSGYGYTF.

The chain is built from TRBV12-5 and TRBJ2-5; 10 nucleotides align to TRBD2. V shed 5 bases and J 5 bases; nucleotides not matched to a gene: 5. Germline loops: CDR1 LGHNT, CDR2 FRNRAP. The length of the CDR3 is 14 residues. The CDR3 sequence is CASGTSGKLETQYF. DNA for the CDR3: TGTGCTAGTGGTACTAGCGGGAAGTTGGAGACCCAGTACTTC.

This chain uses TRBV5-1 with TRBJ1-5; the D is unclear. CDR1 SGHRS and CDR2 YFSETQ come from the germline V gene. Deletions cut 0 bases from V and 0 bases from J, with 7 bases between. This CDR3 is built from 15 residues. In DNA, the CDR3 is TGCGCCAGCAGCTTGGCGGGAAGTAGCAATCAGCCCCAGCATTTT. Encoded protein: CASSLAGSSNQPQHF.

The chain couples TRBV29-1 to TRBJ1-3; D not resolved. CDR1 is SQVTM and CDR2 is ANQGSEA in the germline V gene. This CDR3 comprises 16 residues. Trimming pared 0 bases from V and 0 bases from J, leaving 12 bases between. CDR3 bases: TGCAGCGTTGAAGATCGCTCAGGCCGCTCTGGAAACACCATATATTTT. It is translated as CSVEDRSGRSGNTIYF.

This rearrangement joins TRBV6-5 to TRBJ1-4, with D possibly TRBD1 on 6 matching bases. The germline V gene has CDR1 MNHEY and CDR2 SVGAGI. The CDR3 extends over 14 amino acids. Deletions cut 0 bases from V and 6 bases from J, with 8 bases between. The CDR3 region has the DNA TGTGCCAGCAGTTACTCGAGGACAGATGAAAAACTGTTTTTT. The encoded protein is CASSYSRTDEKLFF.